This is a list of T cell receptor beta chains from one sample in a study of regulatory T cells in long-lasting Graves disease. One entry per CDR3 protein results from TCRdb running MiXCR on the multiplex PCR reads. The table has about 440,000 distinct CDR3 sequences, around 15% seen once. A further study also used this sample, focusing on T cells in Graves' hyperthyroidism and ophthalmopathy.

The input for sequencing was peripheral blood mononuclear cells (PBMCs), taken at new diagnosis, from a patient treated with antithyroid drugs. Receptor source: a woman under 30 with Graves disease. The CDR3 runs from the conserved cysteine through the conserved F or W. The order of the fields is V gene, D gene, clone size, J gene, CDR3 DNA, CDR3 protein. A D gene is named only where the DNA matches it firmly. Clone size is not always given. Where it is, it says once, few, many or a class for expanded clones.

V: TRBV14; D: TRBD2; size: NA; J: TRBJ2-1; DNA: TGTGCCAGCAGCCCGCTAGCGGGAGGTGTTGGGCCCTACAATGAGCAGTTCTTC; CDR3: CASSPLAGGVGPYNEQFF
V: TRBV29-1; D: NA; size: many; J: TRBJ2-5; DNA: TGCAGCGTTGTAGTCCCGGGGGCAAGGGCCCAGTACTTC; CDR3: CSVVVPGARAQYF
V: TRBV20-1; D: NA; size: many; J: TRBJ2-3; DNA: TGCAGTGCTAGAGGTCGGGCGGAGTTCACAGATACGCAGTATTTT; CDR3: CSARGRAEFTDTQYF
V: TRBV29-1; D: NA; size: many; J: TRBJ2-1; DNA: TGCAGCGTTGTCCGGACGTCCTCCTACAATGAGCAGTTCTTC; CDR3: CSVVRTSSYNEQFF
V: TRBV29-1; D: NA; size: NA; J: TRBJ1-4; DNA: TGCAGCGTTGGAACAGGAGCGAATGAAAAACTGTTTTTT; CDR3: CSVGTGANEKLFF
V: TRBV12-3/TRBV12-4; D: NA; size: many; J: TRBJ1-5; DNA: TGTGCCAGCAGTTTGCAGGAGGCGGCATATCAGCCCCAGCATTTT; CDR3: CASSLQEAAYQPQHF
V: TRBV6-2/TRBV6-3; D: NA; size: many; J: TRBJ2-7; DNA: TGTGCCAGCAGTTACTCGACGGCAGGGGCCTACGAGCAGTACTTC; CDR3: CASSYSTAGAYEQYF
V: TRBV7-9; D: NA; size: many; J: TRBJ2-3; DNA: TGTGCCAGCAGCTCAACCACAGATACGCAGTATTTT; CDR3: CASSSTTDTQYF
V: TRBV7-2; D: NA; size: many; J: TRBJ2-3; DNA: TGTGCCAGCAGCTTCGCTAGCGGCACAGATACGCAGTATTTT; CDR3: CASSFASGTDTQYF
V: TRBV5-5; D: NA; size: few; J: TRBJ2-1; DNA: TGTGCCAGCAGCCCAAGGGTGGGAGGGGGCGATGAGCAGTTCTTC; CDR3: CASSPRVGGGDEQFF
V: TRBV2; D: NA; size: NA; J: TRBJ2-1; DNA: TGTGCCAGCAGTCTACAGGGTCGCTCCTACAATGAGCAGTTCTTC; CDR3: CASSLQGRSYNEQFF
V: TRBV7-2; D: NA; size: many; J: TRBJ2-5; DNA: TGTGCCAGCAGCTTAGGTCTCATACAGTCTAAAGAGACCCAGTACTTC; CDR3: CASSLGLIQSKETQYF
V: TRBV7-6; D: NA; size: NA; J: TRBJ2-2; DNA: TGTGCCAGCAGCCCATTTACCGGGGAGCTGTTTTTT; CDR3: CASSPFTGELFF
V: TRBV19; D: NA; size: NA; J: TRBJ2-7; DNA: TGTGCCAGTAGTATAGTGTACGAGGTCTCCTACGAGCAGTACTTC; CDR3: CASSIVYEVSYEQYF
V: TRBV12-3/TRBV12-4; D: TRBD2; size: many; J: TRBJ2-7; DNA: TGTGCCAGCAGTCCCTATCCTAGCGGTTACTACGAGCAGTACTTC; CDR3: CASSPYPSGYYEQYF
V: TRBV29-1; D: NA; size: many; J: TRBJ2-7; DNA: TGCAGCGCCGAGAAGGATTCCTACGAGCAGTACTTC; CDR3: CSAEKDSYEQYF
V: TRBV7-2; D: TRBD2; size: many; J: TRBJ2-7; DNA: TGTGCCAGCAGCTTAAGCGGGAAGTCCTACGAGCAGTACTTC; CDR3: CASSLSGKSYEQYF
V: TRBV12-3/TRBV12-4; D: NA; size: many; J: TRBJ1-2; DNA: TGTGCCAGCAGTCCGACAGCTAACTATGGCTACACCTTC; CDR3: CASSPTANYGYTF
V: TRBV7-8; D: TRBD1; size: many; J: TRBJ2-1; DNA: TGTGCCAGCAGCAAGACAGGGGGTGGTATCGAGATCTACAATGAGCAGTTCTTC; CDR3: CASSKTGGGIEIYNEQFF
V: TRBV5-6; D: NA; size: NA; J: TRBJ1-1; DNA: TGTGCCAGCAGCTTGGTGGTGGGTAACGCTGAAGCTTTCTTT; CDR3: CASSLVVGNAEAFF
V: TRBV7-6; D: TRBD2; size: many; J: TRBJ2-5; DNA: TGTGCCAGCAGCCCCACAGTAAATAGCGGGAGGGCCCGTGAGACCCAGTACTTC; CDR3: CASSPTVNSGRARETQYF
V: TRBV7-2; D: NA; size: many; J: TRBJ2-7; DNA: TGTGCCAGCAGCTTACTTTTTAACTACGAGCAGTACTTC; CDR3: CASSLLFNYEQYF
V: TRBV12-3/TRBV12-4; D: TRBD1; size: many; J: TRBJ1-5; DNA: TGTGCCAGCAGCCCCCTAGACAGGGCTAGCAATCAGCCCCAGCATTTT; CDR3: CASSPLDRASNQPQHF
V: TRBV28; D: NA; size: many; J: TRBJ2-7; DNA: TGTGCCAGCACTACCGGAGGGCCCTTCTACGAGCAGTACTTC; CDR3: CASTTGGPFYEQYF
V: TRBV12-3/TRBV12-4; D: NA; size: NA; J: TRBJ2-3; DNA: TGTGCCAGCAGTCCCCGGAGCTCAGATACGCAGTATTTT; CDR3: CASSPRSSDTQYF
V: TRBV12-3/TRBV12-4; D: NA; size: many; J: TRBJ2-7; DNA: TGTGCCAGCAGTTTTGATCTAAGGGATCAGGAGTACTTC; CDR3: CASSFDLRDQEYF
V: TRBV20-1; D: NA; size: NA; J: TRBJ1-5; DNA: TGCAGTGCTAGGGGGATGAGGGGGAACAATCAGCCCCAGCATTTT; CDR3: CSARGMRGNNQPQHF
V: TRBV4-2; D: NA; size: NA; J: TRBJ1-4; DNA: TGTGCCAGCAGCCAAGGAGGGTTGACTAATGAAAAACTGTTTTTT; CDR3: CASSQGGLTNEKLFF
V: TRBV20-1; D: NA; size: NA; J: TRBJ2-7; DNA: TGCAGTGCTAGCGGGAGCTACGAGCAGTACTTC; CDR3: CSASGSYEQYF
V: TRBV4-3; D: NA; size: many; J: TRBJ1-2; DNA: TGCGCCAGCAGCCAAGGGTCTGTTAACTATGGCTACACCTTC; CDR3: CASSQGSVNYGYTF
V: TRBV7-9; D: NA; size: NA; J: TRBJ1-2; DNA: TGTGCCAGCAGCTTACCCATAGCCATTGTTCCCCACTTGGACCCATCTTATGGCTACACCTTC; CDR3: CASSLPIAIVPHLDPSYGYTF
V: TRBV29-1; D: TRBD2; size: NA; J: TRBJ2-1; DNA: TGCAGCGTTGAAGAGATACCTAGCGGGGCTTACAATGAGCAGTTCTTC; CDR3: CSVEEIPSGAYNEQFF
V: TRBV7-2; D: NA; size: many; J: TRBJ2-1; DNA: TGTGCCAGCAGCTTAGTTGCGAGGTCCTACAATGAGCAGTTCTTC; CDR3: CASSLVARSYNEQFF
V: TRBV9; D: NA; size: NA; J: TRBJ2-1; DNA: TGTGCCAGCAGCGTCGCCCCAGGGATCAACAATGAGCAGTTCTTC; CDR3: CASSVAPGINNEQFF
V: TRBV6-1; D: TRBD2; size: many; J: TRBJ2-2; DNA: TGTGCCAGCAGTAAGACTAGCGCAAGCGGGGAGCTGTTTTTT; CDR3: CASSKTSASGELFF
V: TRBV20-1; D: NA; size: NA; J: TRBJ2-2; DNA: TGCAGTGCTAGCAGGGACATCTACACCGGGGAGCTGTTTTTT; CDR3: CSASRDIYTGELFF
V: TRBV19; D: NA; size: few; J: TRBJ1-1; DNA: TGTGCCAGTAGTATTGGGAGGGGCAGGGGCCCATCCTTTGAAGCTTTCTTT; CDR3: CASSIGRGRGPSFEAFF
V: TRBV6-1; D: TRBD1; size: many; J: TRBJ2-3; DNA: TGTGCCAGCAGTGAAGCAATAACAGGGGGATTCGGCACAGATACGCAGTATTTT; CDR3: CASSEAITGGFGTDTQYF
V: TRBV4-3; D: NA; size: few; J: TRBJ1-4; DNA: TGCGCCAGCAGCCAAGATTTGGGGGGAAATGAAAAACTGTTTTTT; CDR3: CASSQDLGGNEKLFF
V: TRBV28; D: NA; size: many; J: TRBJ2-3; DNA: TGTGCCAGCAGTCCCTCTGGGTGGGCGAGCACAGATACGCAGTATTTT; CDR3: CASSPSGWASTDTQYF